One sample yielded the 10 T cell receptor beta chains listed below, sequenced in a study of blood T cell repertoires in COVID-19. Profiled with immunoSEQ multiplex PCR; TCRdb holds only in-frame clones, not every one. Counted here are 380,000 or so clones, around 90% occurring once; the ten biggest clones make up approximately 2%. Input material: PBMCs or T cells enriched from blood (not recorded which). The receptors shown here come from a woman aged 40 to 49 with acute COVID-19.

This chain uses TRBV29-1 with TRBJ2-5; D might be TRBD1 (5 bases). V was cut by 4 bases and J by 9 bases, with 15 bases left in between. CDR3 size: 12 residues. The V gene's germline CDR1 is SQVTM and CDR2 ANQGSEA. The CDR3 sequence is CSVGGAGIPQYF. Written as DNA, the CDR3 is TGCAGCGTTGGTGGAGCAGGGATTCCCCAGTACTTC.

The J gene is TRBJ2-2, the V gene TRBV6-5; 11 bases map to TRBD1. The trim removed 11 bases at V and 4 bases at J, leaving 9 bases unmatched. The CDR3 runs 15 residues. The germline V gene has CDR1 MNHEY and CDR2 SVGAGI. Here the CDR3 DNA reads TGTGCCGGAACCAGTGGGACAGGGGGCACCGGGGAGCTGTTTTTT. As protein: CAGTSGTGGTGELFF.

The chain couples TRBV7-9 to TRBJ1-1; possible D gene TRBD1, 6 bases. V dropped 5 bases and J dropped 11 bases, with 18 bases sitting between them. The CDR3 sequence is 13 residues long. In germline, CDR1 is SEHNR, CDR2 FQNEAQ (reference sequence). The CDR3 DNA reads as TGTGCCAGCAGCCCCGAGGGGGGGGGCAGGGCTTTCTTT. Its protein is CASSPEGGGRAFF.

The chain combines TRBV30 with TRBJ1-6; D remains ambiguous. Germline loops: CDR1 GTSNPN, CDR2 SVGIG (reference sequence). This CDR3 is built from 14 residues. V lost 3 bases and J 5 bases, leaving 11 bases between the germline ends. CDR3 amino acids: CAWSARLDNSPLHF. The DNA for the CDR3 is TGTGCCTGGAGCGCCCGGTTGGATAATTCACCCCTCCACTTT. The complete variable domain, with remaining parts taken from reference TRBV30 and TRBJ1-6, reads SQTIHQWPATLVQPVGSPLSLECTVEGTSNPNLYWYRQAAGRGLQLLFYSVGIGQISSEVPQNLSASRPQDRQFILSSKKLLLSDSGFYLCAWSARLDNSPLHFGNGTRLTVT.

This clone occurred a few times. The chain carries TRBV9 and TRBJ2-6, with 15 bases lining up with TRBD2. The CDR3 consists of 18 residues. Trimming took 3 bases from V and 5 from J; bases not matched to a gene: 6. Germline lookup yields CDR1 SGDLS and CDR2 YYNGEE. The CDR3 DNA reads as TGTGCCAGCAGCGAACCGGGACTAGCGGGGGGTAGGGCCAACGTCCTGACTTTC. The encoded protein is CASSEPGLAGGRANVLTF.

The sample holds one count of this clone. V is TRBV30 and J is TRBJ1-1, with D unresolved. V was cut by 3 bases and J by 6 bases, with 14 bases left in between. The CDR3 totals 13 residues. Germline assignment: CDR1 GTSNPN and CDR2 SVGIG (reference sequence). This chain's CDR3 is CAWSGFEGAEAFF. The DNA for the CDR3 is TGTGCCTGGAGCGGCTTCGAGGGCGCTGAAGCTTTCTTT.

This chain joins TRBV15 and TRBJ2-3; 11 bases align to TRBD2. CDR1 and CDR2 (germline): LNHNV, YYDKDF (reference sequence). CDR3 length: 15 residues. The V segment lost 5 bases and the J segment 9 bases; nucleotides outside the gene matches: 10. As DNA, the CDR3 is TGTGCCACCAGCGCCCTAGCGGGGGGACCCAAGACGCAGTATTTT. Protein: CATSALAGGPKTQYF.

The chain couples TRBV5-4 to TRBJ2-3, with 13 positions matching TRBD2. This CDR3 region has 16 residues. Germline CDR1 SGHNT, CDR2 YYREEE (reference sequence). V shed 2 bases and J 5 bases; nucleotides not matched to a gene: 5. In nucleotides, the CDR3 is TGTGCCAGCAGCTTCGGACTAGCGGGGGAGGTAGATACGCAGTATTTT. The encoded protein is CASSFGLAGEVDTQYF.

The chain uses TRBV2 and TRBJ2-3, with D maybe TRBD1 (6 bases). Germline V CDR1 and CDR2: SNHLY, FYNNEI. V lost 6 bases and J 3 bases, leaving 10 bases between the germline ends. This CDR3 comprises 13 residues. This CDR3 reads CASSRTATDTQYF. CDR3 coding DNA: TGTGCCAGCAGCAGGACAGCAACAGATACGCAGTATTTT.

This chain links TRBV7-2 with TRBJ1-4, with TRBD1 identical over 7 bases. From germline, CDR1 is SGHTA and CDR2 FQGNSA. The V gene end was trimmed by 5 bases and the J gene end by 7 bases; junction bases not matched to a gene: 13. CDR3 length equals 16 residues. CDR3 DNA: TGTGCCAGCAGCCCAATTACAGGGGTTATTAGTGAAAAACTGTTTTTT. Its protein is CASSPITGVISEKLFF.